This T cell receptor (beta chain) was recovered during a study of identical twins. TCRdb redid the calling of the 5' RACE reads with MiXCR, one entry per CDR3 protein. The data show hundreds of thousands of distinct CDR3 sequences, with 7% seen just once and roughly 3.7% held by the top ten. This clonotype was seen repeatedly, ten times or more. This CDR3 has 13 residues. V shed 7 bases and J shed 7 bases, with 14 bases lying between them. The germline CDR1 and CDR2 sequences are MDHEN and SYDVKM. The data also belong to a second study, concerning yellow fever vaccine responses in identical twins.

This TCR was sampled from a woman in her late teens or twenties in good health. The sample comprised memory (CD45RO+) T cells sorted from blood. The chain carries TRBV28 and TRBJ1-5, with D possibly being TRBD1 (6 bases). CDR3 in amino acids: CASTPPGGQPQHF. CDR3 coding DNA: TGTGCCAGCACCCCGCCCGGGGGCCAGCCCCAGCATTTT.